This is a list of T cell receptor beta chains from one sample in a study of CD8 T cells in ankylosing spondylitis. TCRdb recomputed calls from the 5' RACE reads with MiXCR, one row per CDR3 protein. The profile covers approximately 300,000 distinct CDR3 sequences, with approximately 8.2% appearing a single time and roughly 15% taken by the ten largest. Sequenced input: blood, either unsorted or a sorted T cell fraction (not recorded which). The source of these receptors is a male donor with ankylosing spondylitis. CDR3s include the opening cysteine and the closing phenylalanine or tryptophan.

v_gene: TRBV28
CDR3aa: CASSFGDGRGRYEQYF

v_gene: TRBV28
CDR3aa: CASSTRRDRGVFSGELFF

v_gene: TRBV6-2/TRBV6-3
CDR3aa: CASSYDSAGGPEAFF

v_gene: TRBV5-1
CDR3aa: CASSPGLGVETGELFF

v_gene: TRBV5-1
CDR3aa: CASSWTSGSSDTQYF

v_gene: TRBV7-2
CDR3aa: CASSLTGNNYEQYF

v_gene: TRBV2
CDR3aa: CASSGRGETDTQYF

v_gene: TRBV3-1
CDR3aa: CASSQESRAEAFF

v_gene: TRBV7-3
CDR3aa: CASGIAGLEQFF

v_gene: TRBV11-2
CDR3aa: CASSLAPGQVYEQYF

v_gene: TRBV20-1
CDR3aa: CSAINPFHNEQFF

v_gene: TRBV5-1
CDR3aa: CASSSGESYNEQFF

v_gene: TRBV7-2
CDR3aa: CASSLLDPKTLEGTQYF

v_gene: TRBV5-1
CDR3aa: CASSLGDNANNEQFF

v_gene: TRBV29-1
CDR3aa: CSVEGLYDTEAFF

v_gene: TRBV5-1
CDR3aa: CASSLQGAFGNTIYF

v_gene: TRBV7-8
CDR3aa: CASSLRGSSGPYNEQFF

v_gene: TRBV20-1
CDR3aa: CSATTGNNIDTQYF

v_gene: TRBV10-3
CDR3aa: CATASGRAGTDTQYF

v_gene: TRBV7-2
CDR3aa: CASRAEGSSYNEQFF

v_gene: TRBV7-2
CDR3aa: CASSLHPGQQETQYF

v_gene: TRBV7-6
CDR3aa: CASSTPGLPTGEQFF

v_gene: TRBV20-1
CDR3aa: CSAARDRGFYNEQFF

v_gene: TRBV24-1
CDR3aa: CATSDPGQPGEQYF

v_gene: TRBV3-1
CDR3aa: CASSQSQDTWNYEQYF

v_gene: TRBV5-1
CDR3aa: CASSFSGRASYNEQFF

v_gene: TRBV9
CDR3aa: CASSPRDSPYEQYF

v_gene: TRBV12-3/TRBV12-4
CDR3aa: CASSFYRGSGELFF

v_gene: TRBV12-5
CDR3aa: CASGLVVGRGDNEQFF

v_gene: TRBV11-3
CDR3aa: CASSSEFGDEQFF

v_gene: TRBV5-1
CDR3aa: CASSLGGDSSPLHF

v_gene: TRBV29-1
CDR3aa: CSVGDRGDYGYTF

v_gene: TRBV9
CDR3aa: CASSVLAGEAKETQYF

v_gene: TRBV9
CDR3aa: CASSVAQGPYEQYF

v_gene: TRBV7-8
CDR3aa: CASSLNRADGNEQFF

v_gene: TRBV12-3/TRBV12-4
CDR3aa: CASSFWGMVNEQFF